This TCR beta chain was profiled in a study of shared clonotypes between healthy human individuals. The overall study: Plates per donor: three CD4 naive, three CD4 memory, two CD8 naive, one CD8 memory. Study observations and caveats: An effect of sequencing depth on clonotype sharing among donors was expected.

Some clones are missing from TCRdb's copy, which holds only in-frame ones; the method was immunoSEQ multiplex PCR. The sample yields hundreds of thousands of clones, around 96% seen once. For this clone: Its specificity is not known.

The length of the CDR3 is 15 residues. The V segment lost 3 bases and the J segment 5 bases; nucleotides outside the gene matches: 8. CDR1 and CDR2 from the germline V gene are MNHNS and SASEGT. Terminally differentiated effector memory CD45RA+ cells were excluded by CCR7 positive selection of CD45RO-negative cells. The chain employs TRBV6-1 and TRBJ2-7; TRBD1 matches 9 bases. Material for sequencing was naive CD8+ T cells sorted from blood. The receptor comes from a woman in her 30s in good health. In DNA, the CDR3 is TGTGCCAGCAGTGACCGGGACAGGGTTTCAAACGAGCAGTACTTC. This gives the protein CASSDRDRVSNEQYF.